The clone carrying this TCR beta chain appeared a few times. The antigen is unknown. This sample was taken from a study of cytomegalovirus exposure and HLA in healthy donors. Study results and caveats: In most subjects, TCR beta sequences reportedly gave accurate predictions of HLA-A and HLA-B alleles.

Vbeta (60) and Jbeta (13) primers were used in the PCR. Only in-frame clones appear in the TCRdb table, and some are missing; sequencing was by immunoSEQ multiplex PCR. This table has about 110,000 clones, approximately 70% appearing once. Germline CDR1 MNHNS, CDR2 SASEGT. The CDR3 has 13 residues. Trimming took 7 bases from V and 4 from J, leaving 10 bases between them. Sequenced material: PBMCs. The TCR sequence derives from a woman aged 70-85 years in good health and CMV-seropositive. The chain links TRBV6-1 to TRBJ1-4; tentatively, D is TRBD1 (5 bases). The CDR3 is CASTRGVNEKLFF. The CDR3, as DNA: TGTGCCAGCACCCGGGGGGTTAATGAAAAACTGTTTTTT.